The T cell receptor (beta chain) described here comes from a study of tumor and adjacent non-tumor tissue in lung cancer. No cell sorting was done before RNA was extracted from the tissue. The CDR3 has 11 residues. V was trimmed by 5 bases and J by 10 bases, leaving 11 bases between them. The library came from three nested PCR rounds adapted from ARM-PCR protocols. Via MiXCR, TCRdb re-called the multiplex PCR reads, giving one row per CDR3 protein. The table lists around 120,000 distinct CDR3 sequences, approximately 71% of them singletons. The TCR was taken from a man aged 25-45 years with non-small cell lung cancer. Sequenced: lung tumor tissue. V gene TRBV12-3 or TRBV12-4 combines with J gene TRBJ1-2; D unresolved. The CDR3 is CASSNGIDYTF. DNA of the CDR3: TGTGCCAGCAGTAATGGGATAGACTACACCTTC.